These T cell receptor beta chains were read from a single sample in a study of blood T cell repertoires in COVID-19. Generated by immunoSEQ multiplex PCR, the TCRdb table keeps only in-frame clones and is missing some. This table has 200,000 to 250,000 clones, around 89% appearing once. Sequencing used PBMCs or T cells enriched from blood (not recorded which). These TCRs come from a man younger than 40 who had been exposed to COVID-19. The CDR3 runs from the conserved cysteine through the conserved F or W. The D gene is left open where the match is weak. Size values are once, few and many counts, or a class for expanded clones, and some rows have none.

D: TRBD1; J: TRBJ1-1; V: TRBV12-3/TRBV12-4; size: NA; DNA: TGTGCCAGCAGTTTGGGGACAGCTGAAGCTTTCTTT; CDR3: CASSLGTAEAFF
D: NA; J: TRBJ1-5; V: TRBV6-5; size: NA; DNA: TGTGCCAGCAGTTACTCGAGGCATCAGCCCCAGCATTTT; CDR3: CASSYSRHQPQHF
D: NA; J: TRBJ1-1; V: TRBV30; size: NA; DNA: TGTGCCTGGAGAGAACAGGCAACGTGGACTGAAGCTTTCTTT; CDR3: CAWREQATWTEAFF
D: NA; J: TRBJ2-3; V: TRBV11-3; size: NA; DNA: TGTGCCAGCAGCCAATCCCGACCGACAGCCCCGGAGAGCACAGATACGCAGTATTTT; CDR3: CASSQSRPTAPESTDTQYF
D: TRBD1; J: TRBJ1-1; V: TRBV14; size: few; DNA: TGTGCCAGCAGTCTGACAGGGGACACTGAAGCTTTCTTT; CDR3: CASSLTGDTEAFF
D: TRBD1; J: TRBJ1-2; V: TRBV10-3; size: once; DNA: TGTGCCATCAGTGCTAAACCAGGACAGGGGAAGATCTATGGCTACACCTTC; CDR3: CAISAKPGQGKIYGYTF
D: TRBD2; J: TRBJ2-3; V: TRBV4-1; size: NA; DNA: TGCGCCAGCAGCCAAGATTACAGCGGGGGATTAGGAGATACGCAGTATTTT; CDR3: CASSQDYSGGLGDTQYF
D: NA; J: TRBJ1-1; V: TRBV4-3; size: NA; DNA: TGCGCCAGCAGCCAAGTTTTATCGTACACTGAAGCTTTCTTT; CDR3: CASSQVLSYTEAFF
D: NA; J: TRBJ1-2; V: TRBV9; size: NA; DNA: TGTGCCAGCAGCCCAAGAGGGGGAGCCACGGGCTATGGCTACACCTTC; CDR3: CASSPRGGATGYGYTF
D: TRBD2; J: TRBJ2-3; V: TRBV3-1/TRBV3-2; size: NA; DNA: TGTGCCAGCAGCCAAGTAGCGGGGACAGATACGCAGTATTTT; CDR3: CASSQVAGTDTQYF
D: TRBD1; J: TRBJ1-5; V: TRBV10-2; size: few; DNA: TGCGCCAGCGGGACAGGGGGAGGGCAGCCCCAGCATTTT; CDR3: CASGTGGGQPQHF
D: NA; J: TRBJ1-2; V: TRBV7-9; size: NA; DNA: TGTGCCAGCAGCCACCAGGGTAGGGGCCCGGCCTACCGGGGGGGCTACACCTTC; CDR3: CASSHQGRGPAYRGGYTF
D: NA; J: TRBJ2-7; V: TRBV29-1; size: NA; DNA: TGCAGCGTGGGAGACGCCTACGAGCAGTACTTC; CDR3: CSVGDAYEQYF
D: NA; J: TRBJ1-1; V: TRBV4-1; size: NA; DNA: TGCGCCAGCAGCAACGGACAGAACACTGAAGCTTTCTTT; CDR3: CASSNGQNTEAFF
D: NA; J: TRBJ1-1; V: TRBV5-1; size: once; DNA: TGCGCCAGCGCCAACGGAGGACGGGAAAACACTGAAGCTTTCTTT; CDR3: CASANGGRENTEAFF
D: TRBD1; J: TRBJ2-1; V: TRBV9; size: NA; DNA: TGTGCCAGCAGCGTAGGTACTACAGGGGGCTCGGAGTTCTTC; CDR3: CASSVGTTGGSEFF
D: TRBD1; J: TRBJ2-1; V: TRBV5-1; size: NA; DNA: TGCGCCAGCAGCTTGGATGGACAGGGGGCGAATGAGCAGTTCTTC; CDR3: CASSLDGQGANEQFF
D: NA; J: TRBJ2-3; V: TRBV5-1; size: NA; DNA: TGCGCCAGCAGCTTGGAGTCAGGGAGCACAGATACGCAGTATTTT; CDR3: CASSLESGSTDTQYF
D: NA; J: TRBJ2-7; V: TRBV6-4; size: NA; DNA: TGTGCCAGCAGCTGGGTAGGACAGAACTCCTACGAGCAGTACTTC; CDR3: CASSWVGQNSYEQYF
D: TRBD2; J: TRBJ2-1; V: TRBV15; size: NA; DNA: TGTGCCACCAGCAGGTGGACTAGCGGGGACAATGAGCAGTTCTTC; CDR3: CATSRWTSGDNEQFF
D: TRBD2; J: TRBJ2-3; V: TRBV7-2; size: NA; DNA: TGTGCCAGCAGCCCCAGACTAGCAGCTGATACGCAGTATTTT; CDR3: CASSPRLAADTQYF
D: TRBD2; J: TRBJ2-7; V: TRBV19; size: NA; DNA: TGTGCCAGTAGGATGACTAGCGGGGGTGCGTACGAGCAGTACTTC; CDR3: CASRMTSGGAYEQYF
D: NA; J: TRBJ1-2; V: TRBV7-9; size: NA; DNA: TGTGCCAGCAGCCCGAGTGGCTACACCTTC; CDR3: CASSPSGYTF
D: TRBD2; J: TRBJ2-5; V: TRBV11-3; size: NA; DNA: TGTGCCAGCAGCTTAGGCATTGCGACGGGGGGCCAAGAGACCCAGTACTTC; CDR3: CASSLGIATGGQETQYF
D: NA; J: TRBJ1-1; V: TRBV7-2; size: NA; DNA: TGTGCCAGCAGCTTAGGAGGGATGAACACTGAAGCTTTCTTT; CDR3: CASSLGGMNTEAFF
D: TRBD1; J: TRBJ1-2; V: TRBV7-6; size: NA; DNA: TGTGCCAGCAGCCCTCTCGCATCCGTGGCACCAGGGGGCCACTATGGCTACACCTTC; CDR3: CASSPLASVAPGGHYGYTF
D: NA; J: TRBJ2-3; V: TRBV5-1; size: few; DNA: TGCGCCAGCAGTGGTGGGGGCGTTGTTGCAGATACGCAGTATTTT; CDR3: CASSGGGVVADTQYF
D: TRBD2; J: TRBJ2-3; V: TRBV9; size: NA; DNA: TGTGCCAGCACCAGAGCGGGGACTAGCGGGGGTGCGGATACGCAGTATTTT; CDR3: CASTRAGTSGGADTQYF
D: NA; J: TRBJ2-2; V: TRBV12-3/TRBV12-4; size: once; DNA: TGTGCCAGCAGGGCCCACAACAGCGGGGAGCTGTTTTTT; CDR3: CASRAHNSGELFF
D: NA; J: TRBJ1-1; V: TRBV9; size: NA; DNA: TGTGCCAGCAGCGAGTCCTCAGGGAACACTGAAGCTTTCTTT; CDR3: CASSESSGNTEAFF
D: NA; J: TRBJ1-5; V: TRBV6-1; size: NA; DNA: TGTGCCAGCAGTGAAGTTTCGGAGAATCAGCCCCAGCATTTT; CDR3: CASSEVSENQPQHF
D: TRBD1; J: TRBJ1-2; V: TRBV2; size: NA; DNA: TGTGCCAGCAAGGGACAGGGGTATGGCTACACCTTC; CDR3: CASKGQGYGYTF